A single sample gave rise to the 21 T cell receptor beta chains below, sequenced in a study of early T cells in non-severe SARS-CoV-2 infection. Each CDR3 protein is one row after TCRdb ran MiXCR on the 5' RACE reads. The top ten hold roughly 8.3% of the sample, which has some 64,000 distinct CDR3 sequences, approximately 13% seen once. The sample taken for sequencing was whole blood. All receptors derive from an adult who was a healthcare worker with PCR-confirmed SARS-CoV-2 infection or an uninfected control (not recorded which).

This clonotype came up a few times. One end of the junction fails to match germline, which may point to a read error. J is TRBJ2-1 and V is TRBV7-7; 10 bases are a match to TRBD2. The CDR3 has 13 residues. Germline CDR1 and CDR2: SSHAT and FNYEAQ (reference sequence). The CDR3 sequence is CASSLAGENEQFF. The CDR3 DNA is TGTGCTAGCAGCCTAGCGGGAGAGAATGAGCAGTTCTTC.

In this sample, this clonotype turned up a few times. The chain combines TRBV28 with TRBJ2-7; perhaps D is TRBD1 or TRBD2 (6 bases each). The ends were cut back, 10 bases at V and 2 bases at J, with 18 bases in the middle. Germline V gene sequence: CDR1 MDHEN, CDR2 SYDVKM. This CDR3 has 14 residues. The CDR3 region is CATVFGGTTYEQYF. Here the CDR3 DNA reads TGTGCCACCGTTTTTGGCGGGACAACCTACGAGCAGTACTTC.

The chain carries TRBV28 and TRBJ1-5; possible D gene TRBD1, 6 bases. The CDR3 has 14 residues. V dropped 3 bases and J dropped 7 bases, with 13 bases sitting between them. The V gene's germline CDR1 is MDHEN and CDR2 SYDVKM. In nucleotides, the CDR3 is TGTGCCAGCAGTTTTGAGAGAAGGGGGCAGCCCCAGCATTTT. It specifies CASSFERRGQPQHF.

The table lists this clonotype with a few counts. The chain couples TRBV5-1 to TRBJ1-1, with a tentative D call TRBD1 (5 bases). In germline, CDR1 is SGHRS, CDR2 YFSETQ. The CDR3 is 15 residues long. The V end was cut by 3 bases, the J end by 2 bases, with 14 bases between. The DNA of the CDR3 is TGCGCCAGCAGCTCCTGGGGGGTAGGTAACACTGAAGCTTTCTTT. This gives the protein CASSSWGVGNTEAFF. The full variable domain, in which reference TRBV5-1 and TRBJ1-1 provide the parts outside the CDR3, is KAGVTQTPRYLIKTRGQQVTLSCSPISGHRSVSWYQQTPGQGLQFLFEYFSETQRNKGNFPGRFSGRQFSNSRSEMNVSTLELGDSALYLCASSSWGVGNTEAFFGQGTRLTVV.

This clonotype is a singleton in its sample. V is TRBV7-9 and J is TRBJ1-3; no firm D call. V gave up 5 bases and J gave up 8 bases, with 7 bases separating them. The CDR3 is 11 residues long. Germline CDR1 reads SEHNR; CDR2 reads FQNEAQ (reference sequence). CDR3 region: CASSLGDTIYF. CDR3 sequence (DNA): TGTGCCAGCAGCCTGGGAGACACCATATATTTT.

This clonotype has only a few counts. V and J are TRBV7-3 and TRBJ2-2, with 13 bases matching TRBD2. With V trimmed by 5 bases and J by 6 bases, 9 bases remained unmatched. Germline V gene sequence: CDR1 SGHTA, CDR2 FQGTGA. The length of the CDR3 is 17 residues. This CDR3 is CASSLGTSGASAGELFF. CDR3 in DNA: TGTGCCAGCAGCCTCGGGACTAGCGGGGCTTCCGCCGGGGAGCTGTTTTTT.

This clonotype was seen a few times. This rearrangement joins TRBV5-1 to TRBJ1-3; the match to TRBD1 covers 7 bases. Trimming cost V 4 bases and J 0 bases; bases outside gene matches: 10. The CDR3 has 17 amino acids. Per the germline V gene, CDR1 is SGHRS and CDR2 is YFSETQ. Here the CDR3 reads CASSVTPGQSSGNTIYF. The CDR3 nucleotides read TGCGCCAGCAGCGTTACTCCGGGACAGAGCTCTGGAAACACCATATATTTT. The full variable domain, rest sourced from reference TRBV5-1 and TRBJ1-3, is KAGVTQTPRYLIKTRGQQVTLSCSPISGHRSVSWYQQTPGQGLQFLFEYFSETQRNKGNFPGRFSGRQFSNSRSEMNVSTLELGDSALYLCASSVTPGQSSGNTIYFGEGSWLTVV.

This clonotype was detected ten times or more. This chain uses TRBV6-1 with TRBJ2-7, with D unresolved. CDR1 and CDR2 (germline): MNHNS, SASEGT. This CDR3 comprises 13 residues. Trimming left V 4 bases short and J 6 bases short, with 13 bases between. The CDR3: CASSVGPPGEQYF. As DNA, the CDR3 is TGTGCCAGCAGTGTAGGCCCGCCGGGCGAGCAGTACTTC.

The table lists this clonotype with a few counts. The rearrangement uses TRBV29-1 and TRBJ2-1; 10 positions agree with TRBD1. Germline V gene lookup returns CDR1 SQVTM and CDR2 ANQGSEA. The CDR3 is 14 residues long. V lost 3 bases and J lost 3; bases outside the gene matches: 2. In DNA, the CDR3 is TGCAGCGTTGACGGGACAGGGGTCTACAATGAGCAGTTCTTC. As protein: CSVDGTGVYNEQFF.

Ten or more counts support this clonotype. This rearrangement joins TRBV9 to TRBJ2-1, with D hard to call. Germline assignment: CDR1 SGDLS and CDR2 YYNGEE. The CDR3 consists of 15 residues. Trimming cost V 0 bases and J 7 bases, with 14 bases left between them. CDR3 amino acids: CASSVVGVTVNEQFF. CDR3 sequence (DNA): TGTGCCAGCAGCGTAGTTGGGGTAACAGTGAATGAGCAGTTCTTC. The variable domain in full, with the rest retrieved from reference TRBV9 and TRBJ2-1, is DSGVTQTPKHLITATGQRVTLRCSPRSGDLSVYWYQQSLDQGLQFLIQYYNGEERAKGNILERFSAQQFPDLHSELNLSSLELGDSALYFCASSVVGVTVNEQFFGPGTRLTVL.

This clonotype has a count of ten or more. The genes are TRBV9 and TRBJ2-2, with no clear D. The V gene lost 0 bases and the J gene lost 6 bases, with 9 bases spanning the gap. CDR1 and CDR2 (germline): SGDLS, YYNGEE. The CDR3 loop spans 14 amino acids. CDR3: CASSVVSISGELFF. Here the CDR3 DNA reads TGTGCCAGCAGCGTAGTATCGATATCCGGGGAGCTGTTTTTT.

This clonotype was picked up a small number of times. The genes are TRBV28 and TRBJ2-7, with D tentatively TRBD1 or TRBD2 (6 bases each). Germline V gene data show CDR1 as MDHEN and CDR2 as SYDVKM. Trimming pared 10 bases from V and 3 bases from J, leaving 19 bases between. The CDR3 is 14 residues long. The CDR3: CATSGAFTDYEQYF. CDR3 coding DNA: TGTGCCACTTCGGGGGCATTCACAGACTACGAGCAGTACTTC.

The chain uses TRBV6-2 or TRBV6-3 and TRBJ2-1; maybe TRBD2 (6 bases). V was pared by 5 bases and J by 10 bases, with 12 bases between. This CDR3 spans 12 amino acids. Per the germline V gene, CDR1 is MNHEY and CDR2 is SVGEGT. Here the CDR3 reads CASSQTRGEQFF. The CDR3 nucleotides are TGTGCCAGCAGTCAGACTAGGGGCGAGCAGTTCTTC.

The chain carries TRBV7-2 and TRBJ2-3; D remains unclear. The CDR3 covers 16 residues. Germline V CDR1 and CDR2: SGHTA, FQGNSA. Trimming removed 5 bases at V and 3 bases at J, with 18 bases between. This chain's CDR3 is CASSPLVVPRTDTQYF. For the CDR3, the DNA is TGTGCCAGCAGCCCTTTGGTGGTACCGAGGACAGATACGCAGTATTTT. The full variable domain, completed using reference TRBV7-2 and TRBJ2-3, is GAGVSQSPSNKVTEKGKDVELRCDPISGHTALYWYRQSLGQGLEFLIYFQGNSAPDKSGLPSDRFSAERTGGSVSTLTIQRTQQEDSAVYLCASSPLVVPRTDTQYFGPGTRLTVL.

This clonotype was seen ten or more times. The rearrangement links TRBV6-5 to TRBJ1-1, with D hard to call. CDR1 and CDR2 from the germline V gene are MNHEY and SVGAGI. Trimming removed 6 bases from V and 1 base from J, with 9 bases in between. The CDR3 is 13 residues long. CDR3 in amino acids: CASREWQNTEAFF. DNA for the CDR3: TGTGCCAGCAGGGAATGGCAGAACACTGAAGCTTTCTTT.

V and J are TRBV5-1 and TRBJ2-5; D is unclear. Per the germline V gene, CDR1 is SGHRS and CDR2 is YFSETQ. This CDR3 spans 14 amino acids. V lost 4 bases and J lost 5, with 15 bases in between. The CDR3 nucleotides are TGCGCCAGCAGCCAGAGCCCTGTCCCCGAGACCCAGTACTTC. Translation: CASSQSPVPETQYF.

This clonotype appeared many times. The chain carries TRBV20-1 and TRBJ1-1, with 9 positions matching TRBD1. With 2 bases clipped from V and 4 bases from J, the junction kept 8 bases outside the gene matches. The germline V gene has CDR1 DFQATT and CDR2 SNEGSKA (reference sequence). The CDR3 consists of 15 residues. The CDR3 DNA sequence: TGCAGTGCTAGATTGTCGGGACAGGGTATCACTGAAGCTTTCTTT. It encodes CSARLSGQGITEAFF.

The chain has TRBV28 and TRBJ2-1, with D tentatively TRBD2 (5 bases). CDR3 length: 15 amino acids. Germline V lookup: CDR1 MDHEN, CDR2 SYDVKM. Trimming cost V 7 bases and J 4 bases, with 17 bases left between them. The CDR3 reads CASTRGRGKYNEQFF. The CDR3 coding sequence is TGTGCCAGCACCAGAGGCCGGGGAAAGTACAATGAGCAGTTCTTC.

This clonotype was seen repeatedly, ten times or more. The chain has TRBV29-1 and TRBJ1-2, with D unresolved. The germline V gene encodes CDR1 SQVTM and CDR2 ANQGSEA. The V gene lost 5 bases and the J gene lost 4 bases, with 11 bases spanning the gap. The CDR3 covers 12 residues. The CDR3 DNA is TGCAGCGTTTATCCGGGGATCTATGGCTACACCTTC. This codes for CSVYPGIYGYTF.

The sample holds a few counts of this clonotype. CDR3 sequence (DNA): TGCGCCAGCAGCGGGATAGCGGGAGGGCCGGGGGAGCAGTACTTC. Its translation is CASSGIAGGPGEQYF. The rearrangement links TRBV5-1 to TRBJ2-7; TRBD2 agrees at 11 bases. This CDR3 is 15 amino acids long. With 4 bases clipped from V and 7 bases from J, the junction kept 10 bases outside the gene matches. In germline, CDR1 is SGHRS, CDR2 YFSETQ.

This clonotype was seen a single time. V and J are TRBV29-1 and TRBJ2-3; D is possibly TRBD1 (6 bases). This CDR3 has 11 amino acids. Germline V gene data show CDR1 as SQVTM and CDR2 as ANQGSEA. V was trimmed by 7 bases and J by 2 bases, leaving 7 bases between them. The CDR3 loop reads CSAGVTDTQYF. The CDR3 DNA sequence: TGCAGCGCAGGGGTCACAGATACGCAGTATTTT.